This T cell receptor (beta chain) appears in the sequencing data of a study of cytomegalovirus exposure and HLA in healthy donors (TCRdb year 2017). Background on the whole study: The roughly 700 repertoires of the first cohort and the roughly 110 validation repertoires were produced on the same platform, according to a later analysis. The study was designed to test whether signatures of past pathogen exposure could be identified by cataloging public T cell receptors. In addition to the first cohort of 666 subjects, a separate validation cohort of over 90 different subjects was used. The study combined high-throughput TCR immunosequencing, statistical association of individual TCRs with disease status, and machine learning to predict cytomegalovirus infection status.

A word on this clone: Which antigen it targets is not known. Base qualities are not provided; no much larger clone lies one nucleotide away.

Donors formed part of the validation cohort, which comprised over a hundred subjects and was distinct from the first cohort of fewer than 750 subjects. From the cysteine through the phenylalanine, the CDR3 covers 14 amino acids. CDR3 DNA is the only sequence kept; it has 42 bases, read in frame from the first base. V is trimmed back by 4 bases and J by 0 bases, and the junction contains 4 bases that no gene match accounts for. The germline V gene specifies SGHDT as CDR1 and YYEEEE as CDR2. The library was built by means of the immunoSEQ multiplex PCR assay. In the paper's pipeline: A statistical classification framework was built for diagnosing cytomegalovirus status from the catalog of TCR beta chain sequences. Not all clones reach the TCRdb copy of this immuneACCESS table, which keeps in-frame sequences only. Checked studies attribute under half of the gap to unresolved V genes and leave the rest unexplained. Clone size and the V and J calls come from that table; the DNA yielded D and trimming. The sample profile shows 250,000 to 300,000 clones; around 90% of them were found once. The top ten clones comprise around 0.34% of the sample.

What the authors observed across the whole study: Cytomegalovirus status was reported to be diagnosed by the classifier with high specificity and sensitivity in both the original and validation cohorts. In vitro tests confirmed that a few of the cytomegalovirus-associated TCR beta chains recognize cytomegalovirus antigens. It was suggested by the authors that the approach could potentially be generalized to other disease states and immunological phenotypes. Subsequent analysis determined that TCRs grouped into clusters in the first cohort also showed a tendency toward co-occurrence across the 130 or so validation repertoires, and approximately 93% of cluster scores exceeded 0. In the study, about 150 TCR beta chains were listed as associated with cytomegalovirus. Most TCR sequences were seen in very few donors, while some public TCRs were found in many individuals. A later analysis had no HLA typing for the validation cohort, so co-occurrence there was scored across all 130 or so repertoires.

The chain was built from TRBV5-6 and TRBJ2-7, and TRBD1 aligns with 7 junction nucleotides. This clonotype was obtained from a woman aged 18-35 years in good health and CMV-seronegative. Sequenced: PBMCs. The DNA reads as follows: TGTGCCAGCAGCCCGGGACAGTACTCCTACGAGCAGTACTTC. The resulting protein is CASSPGQYSYEQYF.